What follows describes a single T cell receptor (beta chain). Its antigen specificity is not known. No base quality information exists; no much larger clone differs at one position. The immunoSEQ Assay, a bias-controlled multiplex PCR, was used to amplify TCRbeta CDR3 regions from genomic DNA. The source study handled its data this way. The number of nucleated cells in each sample was estimated from the amplification of reference gene primers within the assay. To quantify the absolute abundance of each unique TCRbeta CDR3 rearrangement, sequence reads were collapsed and filtered. For each sample, productive Simpson clonality was calculated as the square root of Simpson's diversity index across productive rearrangements. Not all clones reach the TCRdb copy of this immuneACCESS table, which keeps in-frame sequences only. Checked studies attribute under half of the gap to unresolved V genes and leave the rest unexplained. For V, J and clone size, that table is used; D and trimming come from the DNA. The sample table records some 240,000 clones; roughly 84% of these occur just once. Together, the top ten hold roughly 1.4% of the sample.

Samples from volunteer blood donors who had recovered from COVID-19 were contributed by a second Seattle source. The collaborating institutions used their own protocols to collect whole blood in K2EDTA tubes. For TCRbeta analysis, collaborator samples were shipped as frozen whole blood, as isolated PBMCs, or as DNA extracted from either sample type. The data belong to a study of blood T cell repertoires in COVID-19 (dated by TCRdb to 2018 to 2020). For the study in its entirety: The collaborator samples originated in the United States, Italy and Spain and spanned the acute and convalescent phases of COVID-19. The repertoires were made available in a free public database intended to serve as a resource for research on the immune response to SARS-CoV-2. The material from the prospective study consisted of cDNA or gDNA derived from T cells, B-cell-depleted T cells, or PBMCs. Sample metadata almost always included a de-identified subject ID, COVID-19 status, age in years and sex. The dataset comprised deeply sampled blood TCRbeta repertoires from subjects exposed to, actively infected with, or recovered from COVID-19. Where available, HLA class I and class II types were obtained from metadata supplied by the sample provider rather than from assay-based typing. Samples came from the ongoing ImmuneRACE study (first 160 participants) plus 1,254 subjects from 6 global collaborators.

Overall results and qualifications from the work: Clinical and demographic metadata were provided uncurated, with the amount varying by source and participant.

CDR1 SGHRS and CDR2 YFSETQ were looked up in the germline V gene. Measured from the cysteine to the phenylalanine, the CDR3 is 15 residues long. Left in the record is the CDR3 DNA by itself, 45 bases read in frame from the first base. For this chain, trimming is 2 bases at the V end and 7 bases at the J end, and the number of junction bases without a gene match is 11. Sequencing used peripheral blood. The V and J genes are TRBV5-1 and TRBJ2-7, and TRBD1 aligns with 8 junction nucleotides. This receptor was taken from a woman aged 40 to 50 who had recovered from COVID-19. The bases read TGCGCCAGCAGCTTCGGACAGGGCGGAGTTGAGGAGCAGTACTTC. Translated, this gives CASSFGQGGVEEQYF.